The present T cell receptor (beta chain) was sequenced within a study of cytomegalovirus exposure and HLA in healthy donors. Remarks on this clone: Its antigen is unidentified.

In the PCR, 60 Vbeta and 13 Jbeta primers were used. Using immunoSEQ multiplex PCR, the repertoire was profiled, and TCRdb retains in-frame clones only, with some absent. In the table there are roughly 120,000 clones, approximately 80% of which are singletons. CDR3 length equals 16 residues. CDR1 is LNHNV and CDR2 is YYDKDF in the germline V gene (reference sequence). V was cut by 6 bases and J by 4 bases, with 19 bases left in between. General study results and limits: Testing in vitro showed a few CMV-associated chains specific for CMV antigens.

The sample consisted of PBMCs. The chain recombines TRBV15 with TRBJ1-5; the D gene is possibly TRBD1 (5 bases). The receptor was derived from a man between 35 and 55 years old in good health and CMV-seronegative. The CDR3 nucleotides are TGTGCCACCAGGGCTGAAGGACACGGTGAAAATCAGCCCCAGCATTTT. Amino acids: CATRAEGHGENQPQHF.